What follows is one T cell receptor beta chain and its context. Its antigen is currently unknown. The study ran its PCR with 60 Vbeta and 13 Jbeta primers. Profiling relied on immunoSEQ multiplex PCR, and the TCRdb table lists in-frame clones only, not all of them. The profile shows about 190,000 clones, approximately 70% of them singletons. This record belongs to a study of cytomegalovirus exposure and HLA in healthy donors. Findings and limits, study-wide: Information on immune exposure was restricted to one variable (CMV serostatus).

Losses at the gene ends were 4 bases for V and 4 bases for J; bases not matched to a gene: 2. This CDR3 is 15 amino acids long. Germline lookup yields CDR1 SGHAT and CDR2 FQNNGV. Material for sequencing was PBMCs. The sequence was collected from a woman aged 25 to 39 in good health and CMV-seropositive. The rearrangement joins TRBV11-2 to TRBJ2-1, with 12 positions matching TRBD2. The CDR3 DNA is TGTGCCAGCAGCTCCGGGACTAGCGGGTACAATGAGCAGTTCTTC. Amino acid sequence: CASSSGTSGYNEQFF.